This T cell receptor (beta chain) emerged from a study of cytomegalovirus exposure and HLA in healthy donors. The primer mix had 60 Vbeta and 13 Jbeta primers. Per the original methods: Some 11 million shared chains were among the about 80 million unique TCR beta chains that a later analysis counted. The protocol was immunoSEQ multiplex PCR, while the TCRdb copy is restricted to in-frame clones and leaves out a portion. The DNA was the basis for D and trimming; V, J and clone size are from that table. The table lists approximately 300,000 clones, just under 85% of them singletons. Sequencing input: PBMCs. The clonotype was recovered from a woman in her thirties or forties in good health and CMV-seropositive.

The chain's CDR3 is CASSSGLAGIYEQYF. The CDR3 DNA is TGTGCCAGCAGTTCGGGACTAGCGGGGATCTACGAGCAGTACTTC. The gene calls are TRBV6-5 and TRBJ2-7; 13 nucleotides line up with TRBD2. The CDR3 consists of 15 residues. CDR1 is MNHEY and CDR2 is SVGAGI in the germline V gene. The V segment lost 4 bases and the J segment 3 bases; nucleotides outside the gene matches: 3.